The 2 T cell receptor beta chains below all came from one sample that was sequenced in a study of cytomegalovirus exposure and HLA in healthy donors. Primers: 60 Vbeta forward and 13 Jbeta reverse. Libraries were prepared by immunoSEQ multiplex PCR; TCRdb keeps only in-frame clonotypes and omits some of them. The table lists 150,000 to 200,000 clones, about 76% of them singletons, with roughly 1.4% in the top ten. Sequenced material: PBMCs. Source of these receptors: a woman between 50 and 59 years old in good health and CMV-seronegative.

The rearrangement links TRBV18 to TRBJ2-3, with 8 bases that match TRBD1. CDR1 is KGHSH, CDR2 LQKENI, per germline. CDR3 length equals 16 residues. After removal of 0 bases from V and 7 bases from J, the junction contained 9 bases not matched to a gene. CDR3 sequence: CASSPPGDRLLHTQYF. In DNA form, the CDR3 reads TGTGCCAGCTCACCACCGGGGGACAGGTTGTTACATACGCAGTATTTT.

The chain employs TRBV5-1 and TRBJ2-7; 8 bases align to TRBD1. Germline CDR1 is SGHRS and CDR2 is YFSETQ. The CDR3 has 16 amino acids. Unmatched junction bases numbered 15, after V lost 4 bases and J lost 6 bases. CDR3 protein: CASSPGQGVLRGEQYF. Here the CDR3 DNA reads TGCGCCAGCAGCCCCGGACAGGGCGTCTTAAGAGGCGAGCAGTACTTC.